This is a list of T cell receptor beta chains from one sample in a study of blood T cell repertoires in COVID-19. Some clones are missing from TCRdb's copy, which holds only in-frame ones; the method was immunoSEQ multiplex PCR. This table holds some 100,000 clones, around 81% found once. Sequenced material: peripheral blood. The receptors were sampled from a woman aged 70-85 years with active or convalescent COVID-19. Each CDR3 is given with its conserved first and last residue. The order of the fields is J gene, clone size, D gene, V gene, CDR3 protein, CDR3 DNA. D genes are given only for firm matches. Size is stated for part of the rows, as once, few or many counts, or as a class when the clone is expanded.

j_gene: TRBJ2-7; abundance: NA; d_gene: TRBD1; v_gene: TRBV5-6; CDR3aa: CASSRTGPYEQYF; CDR3nt: TGTGCCAGCAGTCGGACAGGGCCCTACGAGCAGTACTTC
j_gene: TRBJ2-1; abundance: few; d_gene: NA; v_gene: TRBV7-2; CDR3aa: CASSQGTPYNEQFF; CDR3nt: TGTGCCAGCAGCCAAGGGACTCCTTACAATGAGCAGTTCTTC
j_gene: TRBJ2-1; abundance: once; d_gene: TRBD2; v_gene: TRBV24-1; CDR3aa: CATSDASGGRYNEQFF; CDR3nt: TGTGCCACCAGTGATGCTAGCGGGGGCAGGTACAATGAGCAGTTCTTC
j_gene: TRBJ2-1; abundance: NA; d_gene: TRBD1; v_gene: TRBV19; CDR3aa: CASSELPGQGYVEQFF; CDR3nt: TGTGCCAGTAGTGAGCTACCGGGACAGGGGTACGTTGAGCAGTTCTTC
j_gene: TRBJ2-3; abundance: NA; d_gene: NA; v_gene: TRBV6-2/TRBV6-3; CDR3aa: CASSPPSRGYTDTQYF; CDR3nt: TGTGCCAGCAGTCCCCCTAGCAGGGGCTACACAGATACGCAGTATTTT
j_gene: TRBJ2-2; abundance: NA; d_gene: NA; v_gene: TRBV19; CDR3aa: CASSIVRQTNTGELFF; CDR3nt: TGTGCCAGTAGTATAGTTCGACAGACGAACACCGGGGAGCTGTTTTTT
j_gene: TRBJ2-7; abundance: NA; d_gene: TRBD1; v_gene: TRBV7-2; CDR3aa: CASSVRDRFNSYEQYF; CDR3nt: TGTGCCAGCAGCGTGAGGGACAGGTTTAACTCCTACGAGCAGTACTTC
j_gene: TRBJ2-5; abundance: NA; d_gene: NA; v_gene: TRBV4-1; CDR3aa: CASSQADQETQYF; CDR3nt: TGCGCCAGCAGCCAAGCAGACCAAGAGACCCAGTACTTC
j_gene: TRBJ1-1; abundance: NA; d_gene: NA; v_gene: TRBV12-3/TRBV12-4; CDR3aa: CASSTKGNTEAFF; CDR3nt: TGTGCCAGCAGTACTAAAGGGAACACTGAAGCTTTCTTT
j_gene: TRBJ2-2; abundance: NA; d_gene: TRBD1; v_gene: TRBV2; CDR3aa: CASKGQGSDTGELFF; CDR3nt: TGTGCCAGCAAAGGACAGGGTTCGGACACCGGGGAGCTGTTTTTT
j_gene: TRBJ1-3; abundance: once; d_gene: NA; v_gene: TRBV6-1; CDR3aa: CASSERGMGNTIYF; CDR3nt: TGTGCCAGCAGTGAACGGGGTATGGGAAACACCATATATTTT
j_gene: TRBJ2-7; abundance: NA; d_gene: NA; v_gene: TRBV7-9; CDR3aa: CASSLAGAYEQYF; CDR3nt: TGTGCCAGCAGCTTGGCAGGCGCCTACGAGCAGTACTTC
j_gene: TRBJ2-7; abundance: NA; d_gene: NA; v_gene: TRBV7-2; CDR3aa: CASSPQGRSSYEQYF; CDR3nt: TGTGCCAGCAGCCCCCAGGGGCGGAGCTCCTACGAGCAGTACTTC
j_gene: TRBJ2-1; abundance: NA; d_gene: NA; v_gene: TRBV7-2; CDR3aa: CASSLVGGVARSDNEQFF; CDR3nt: TGTGCCAGCAGCTTAGTGGGCGGGGTGGCCCGCTCGGACAATGAGCAGTTCTTC
j_gene: TRBJ2-3; abundance: NA; d_gene: TRBD2; v_gene: TRBV5-1; CDR3aa: CASRTSGNTDTQYF; CDR3nt: TGCGCCAGCAGGACTAGCGGAAACACAGATACGCAGTATTTT
j_gene: TRBJ2-1; abundance: NA; d_gene: TRBD2; v_gene: TRBV4-1; CDR3aa: CASSQWLAEINNEQFF; CDR3nt: TGCGCCAGCAGCCAATGGCTAGCGGAAATAAACAATGAGCAGTTCTTC
j_gene: TRBJ2-5; abundance: NA; d_gene: TRBD1; v_gene: TRBV9; CDR3aa: CAPSAGQGGGKETQYF; CDR3nt: TGTGCCCCCAGCGCGGGACAGGGGGGGGGCAAAGAGACCCAGTACTTC
j_gene: TRBJ1-3; abundance: NA; d_gene: NA; v_gene: TRBV6-5; CDR3aa: CASRRNRSSGNTIYF; CDR3nt: TGTGCCAGCAGACGGAACAGGAGCTCTGGAAACACCATATATTTT
j_gene: TRBJ2-3; abundance: once; d_gene: TRBD2; v_gene: TRBV20-1; CDR3aa: CSASVAGGAYTQYF; CDR3nt: TGCAGTGCTAGTGTAGCGGGGGGGGCCTATACGCAGTATTTT
j_gene: TRBJ2-1; abundance: NA; d_gene: TRBD2; v_gene: TRBV7-2; CDR3aa: CASSLNGLAGGVDEQFF; CDR3nt: TGTGCCAGCAGCTTAAATGGACTAGCGGGGGGGGTGGATGAGCAGTTCTTC
j_gene: TRBJ1-6; abundance: NA; d_gene: TRBD1; v_gene: TRBV7-2; CDR3aa: CASSGGTGGNSPLHF; CDR3nt: TGTGCCAGCAGCGGAGGGACAGGGGGTAATTCACCCCTCCACTTT
j_gene: TRBJ2-1; abundance: NA; d_gene: NA; v_gene: TRBV7-9; CDR3aa: CASSLQGTEQFF; CDR3nt: TGTGCCAGCAGCTTACAGGGCACTGAGCAGTTCTTC
j_gene: TRBJ2-5; abundance: NA; d_gene: NA; v_gene: TRBV19; CDR3aa: CASSLRGFGETQYF; CDR3nt: TGTGCCAGTAGCCTTCGGGGGTTCGGAGAGACCCAGTACTTC
j_gene: TRBJ2-1; abundance: NA; d_gene: NA; v_gene: TRBV4-2; CDR3aa: CASSETRAPGDEQFF; CDR3nt: TGTGCCAGCAGCGAGACTAGGGCCCCCGGCGATGAGCAGTTCTTC